The 3 T cell receptor beta chains in this list originate from one sample, sequenced in a study of shared T cell receptors in the human thymus. Assay: immunoSEQ multiplex PCR; the TCRdb copy retains only in-frame clones and omits some. The sample records over 650,000 clones, about 89% being singletons. The sample was also linked to a second study, of human thymus T cells.

Sample: thymocytes. The receptors here all came from a boy less than two years old with a congenital heart defect.

The chain employs TRBV4-3 and TRBJ2-1; 14 bases agree with TRBD2. From germline, CDR1 is LGHNA and CDR2 YSLEER. The CDR3 is made up of 17 amino acids. With V trimmed by 3 bases and J by 8 bases, 9 bases remained unmatched. The CDR3 here is CASSHPQTSGRVDEQFF. The CDR3 bases are TGCGCCAGCAGCCATCCCCAGACTAGCGGGAGGGTCGATGAGCAGTTCTTC.

This chain connects TRBV27 to TRBJ1-2; D is possibly TRBD1 (5 bases). Germline assignment: CDR1 MNHEY and CDR2 SMNVEV (reference sequence). The CDR3 is 13 amino acids. V lost 2 bases and J lost 5, with 9 bases in between. The CDR3 is CASSLGGLYGYTF. The CDR3 coding sequence is TGTGCCAGCAGTTTAGGGGGGTTATATGGCTACACCTTC.

This clone appeared once. CDR3 DNA: TGCGCCAGCAGCCAGGAATTCAGGGAGACCCAGTACTTC. As protein: CASSQEFRETQYF. The rearrangement links TRBV4-3 to TRBJ2-5; D is ambiguous. This CDR3 has 13 residues. The V end lost 3 bases, the J end lost 5 bases, and 10 bases lay between the germline ends. The V gene's germline CDR1 is LGHNA and CDR2 YSLEER.